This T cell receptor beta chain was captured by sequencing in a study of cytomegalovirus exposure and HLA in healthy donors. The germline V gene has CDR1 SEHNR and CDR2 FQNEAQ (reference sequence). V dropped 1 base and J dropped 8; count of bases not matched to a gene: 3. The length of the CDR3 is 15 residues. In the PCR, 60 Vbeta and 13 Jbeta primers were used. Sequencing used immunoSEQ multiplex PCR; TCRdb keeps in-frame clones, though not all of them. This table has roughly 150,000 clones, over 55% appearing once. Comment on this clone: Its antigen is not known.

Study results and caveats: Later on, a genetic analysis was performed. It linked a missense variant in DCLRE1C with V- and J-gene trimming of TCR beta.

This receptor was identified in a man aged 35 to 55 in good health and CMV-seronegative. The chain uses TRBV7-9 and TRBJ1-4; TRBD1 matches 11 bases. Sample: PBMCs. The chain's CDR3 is CASSLGGTGGEKLFF. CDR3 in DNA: TGTGCCAGCAGCTTAGGAGGGACAGGGGGGGAAAAACTGTTTTTT.